This T cell receptor beta chain was captured by sequencing in a study of blood T cell repertoires in COVID-19. Study as a whole: Whether acute or convalescent, the COVID-19 samples came from the United States, Italy and Spain.

Germline-derived CDR1 and CDR2 are SNHLY and FYNNEI. V shed 5 bases and J shed 1 base, with 14 bases lying between them. The CDR3 spans 15 residues. Per the original methods: Reference gene primers were amplified, and this amplification served to estimate nucleated cell counts. The assay was immunoSEQ multiplex PCR, and TCRdb's table has in-frame clones only and misses some. V and J calls and clone size are copied from that table; D and trimming were computed from the DNA. The top ten hold 1.7% of the sample, which has about 100,000 clones, around nine tenths seen once. The sample holds one count of this clone.

This chain uses TRBV2 with TRBJ1-1; D is perhaps TRBD1 (5 bases). Sequenced material: peripheral blood. The TCR comes from a man older than 75 with acute or convalescent COVID-19. In DNA, the CDR3 is TGTGCCAGCAGTTTATACACAGGAGAGAACACTGAAGCTTTCTTT. This sequence encodes CASSLYTGENTEAFF.